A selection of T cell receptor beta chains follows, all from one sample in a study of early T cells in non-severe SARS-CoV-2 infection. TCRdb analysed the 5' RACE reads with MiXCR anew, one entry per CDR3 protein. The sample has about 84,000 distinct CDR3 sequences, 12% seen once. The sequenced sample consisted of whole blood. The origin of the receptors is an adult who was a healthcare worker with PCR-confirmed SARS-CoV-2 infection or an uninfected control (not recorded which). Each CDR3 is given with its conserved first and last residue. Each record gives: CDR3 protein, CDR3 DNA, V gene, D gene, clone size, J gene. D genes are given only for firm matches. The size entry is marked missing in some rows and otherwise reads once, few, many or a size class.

CDR3: CSVVRSDTQYF; DNA: TGCAGCGTTGTTAGGTCGGATACGCAGTATTTT; V: TRBV29-1; D: NA; size: NA; J: TRBJ2-3
CDR3: CASSALLGSGANVLTF; DNA: TGTGCCAGCAGTGCCCTCCTCGGTTCTGGGGCCAACGTCCTGACTTTC; V: TRBV12-3/TRBV12-4; D: NA; size: many; J: TRBJ2-6
CDR3: CSADTGTSGLEQFF; DNA: TGCAGCGCAGATACCGGGACTTCAGGCCTTGAGCAGTTCTTC; V: TRBV29-1; D: NA; size: few; J: TRBJ2-1
CDR3: CASSYPSGSPWQFF; DNA: TGTGCCAGCAGCTACCCTAGCGGGAGTCCGTGGCAGTTCTTC; V: TRBV7-2; D: TRBD2; size: many; J: TRBJ2-1
CDR3: CASSSGLNYYEQYF; DNA: TGTGCCAGCAGCTCTGGACTAAATTACTACGAGCAGTACTTC; V: TRBV11-2; D: NA; size: NA; J: TRBJ2-7
CDR3: CASSVTWGAYSYNEQFF; DNA: TGTGCCAGCAGCGTTACTTGGGGCGCCTACTCCTACAATGAGCAGTTCTTC; V: TRBV9; D: NA; size: NA; J: TRBJ2-1
CDR3: CSAERGLGYGYTF; DNA: TGCAGCGCTGAGAGGGGGCTGGGCTATGGCTACACCTTC; V: TRBV29-1; D: TRBD1; size: many; J: TRBJ1-2
CDR3: CASSTGYEQFF; DNA: TGTGCCAGCAGTACAGGGTATGAGCAGTTCTTC; V: TRBV21-1; D: NA; size: many; J: TRBJ2-1
CDR3: CAWSVKGGYYEQYF; DNA: TGTGCCTGGAGTGTAAAAGGGGGTTACTACGAGCAGTACTTC; V: TRBV30; D: NA; size: many; J: TRBJ2-7
CDR3: CASSFEGQRGAKNIQYF; DNA: TGTGCCAGCAGTTTCGAAGGCCAGCGGGGGGCCAAAAACATTCAGTACTTC; V: TRBV12-3/TRBV12-4; D: TRBD2; size: few; J: TRBJ2-4
CDR3: CASSSGDGYNEQFF; DNA: TGTGCCAGCAGCTCGGGGGATGGGTACAATGAGCAGTTCTTC; V: TRBV11-3; D: NA; size: NA; J: TRBJ2-1
CDR3: CASSFHVSGALSAQFF; DNA: TGTGCCAGCAGTTTCCATGTGTCGGGGGCGCTTTCGGCGCAGTTCTTC; V: TRBV28; D: NA; size: few; J: TRBJ2-1
CDR3: CASSPVAGAKPNTGELFF; DNA: TGTGCCAGCAGTCCCGTAGCGGGGGCAAAGCCGAACACCGGGGAGCTGTTTTTT; V: TRBV12-3/TRBV12-4; D: TRBD2; size: many; J: TRBJ2-2
CDR3: CAWTHSPGTAYNEQFF; DNA: TGTGCCTGGACCCATTCTCCCGGGACAGCGTACAATGAGCAGTTCTTC; V: TRBV30; D: TRBD1; size: NA; J: TRBJ2-1
CDR3: CAGGRQTAQQETQYF; DNA: TGTGCCGGAGGGAGGCAGACAGCACAGCAAGAGACCCAGTACTTC; V: TRBV30; D: NA; size: few; J: TRBJ2-5
CDR3: CASSPTTAAYTQYF; DNA: TGTGCCAGCAGTCCTACGACGGCTGCGTATACGCAGTATTTT; V: TRBV6-1; D: NA; size: many; J: TRBJ2-3
CDR3: CASKAGSQTYNSPLHF; DNA: TGTGCCAGCAAAGCCGGGTCTCAGACCTATAATTCACCCCTCCACTTT; V: TRBV7-2; D: NA; size: many; J: TRBJ1-6
CDR3: CSAREPPVNIQYF; DNA: TGCAGTGCTAGAGAGCCACCGGTAAACATTCAGTACTTC; V: TRBV20-1; D: NA; size: NA; J: TRBJ2-4
CDR3: CASSSPAGTKYGYTF; DNA: TGTGCCAGCAGTTCCCCAGCCGGGACAAAATATGGCTACACCTTC; V: TRBV12-3/TRBV12-4; D: NA; size: many; J: TRBJ1-2
CDR3: CSVVGVATEAFF; DNA: TGCAGCGTTGTGGGGGTCGCTACTGAAGCTTTCTTT; V: TRBV29-1; D: NA; size: once; J: TRBJ1-1
CDR3: CASSLASNSGANVLTF; DNA: TGCGCCAGCAGCTTAGCTTCGAATTCTGGGGCCAACGTCCTGACTTTC; V: TRBV5-1; D: NA; size: NA; J: TRBJ2-6
CDR3: CASSLSGSLYEQYF; DNA: TGTGCCAGCAGTTTATCAGGGTCGCTCTACGAGCAGTACTTC; V: TRBV28; D: NA; size: NA; J: TRBJ2-7
CDR3: CATGTSYNEQFF; DNA: TGTGCCACCGGGACCTCATACAATGAGCAGTTCTTC; V: TRBV3-1; D: NA; size: many; J: TRBJ2-1
CDR3: CASSSGQGGNSPLHF; DNA: TGTGCCAGCAGTTCTGGACAGGGCGGCAATTCACCCCTCCACTTT; V: TRBV6-1; D: TRBD1; size: many; J: TRBJ1-6
CDR3: CASKGAFDQPQHF; DNA: TGTGCCAGCAAGGGGGCGTTTGATCAGCCCCAGCATTTT; V: TRBV28; D: TRBD1; size: few; J: TRBJ1-5
CDR3: CASTTQGGPQFF; DNA: TGTGCCAGCACCACACAGGGCGGCCCTCAGTTCTTC; V: TRBV28; D: NA; size: NA; J: TRBJ2-1
CDR3: CASSVRGQDTEAFF; DNA: TGTGCCAGCAGTGTCAGGGGGCAGGACACTGAAGCTTTCTTT; V: TRBV6-1; D: TRBD1; size: NA; J: TRBJ1-1
CDR3: CASGPSVFSYEQYF; DNA: TGTGCTAGTGGACCTTCGGTTTTCTCCTACGAGCAGTACTTC; V: TRBV12-5; D: NA; size: many; J: TRBJ2-7
CDR3: CASSTGATPAGNTIYF; DNA: TGTGCCAGCTCCACGGGAGCTACGCCTGCTGGAAACACCATATATTTT; V: TRBV18; D: NA; size: many; J: TRBJ1-3
CDR3: CASSDEFNQPQHF; DNA: TGTGCCAGCAGTGACGAGTTCAATCAGCCCCAGCATTTT; V: TRBV2; D: NA; size: NA; J: TRBJ1-5
CDR3: CASSSSGEVKNIQYF; DNA: TGTGCCAGCAGTTCTAGCGGGGAGGTCAAAAACATTCAGTACTTC; V: TRBV28; D: TRBD2; size: NA; J: TRBJ2-4
CDR3: CASSEPEHREVTEAFF; DNA: TGCGCCAGCAGTGAGCCCGAGCACAGGGAGGTCACTGAAGCTTTCTTT; V: TRBV10-2; D: NA; size: many; J: TRBJ1-1
CDR3: CASIPRRQFNNEQFF; DNA: TGTGCCAGCATTCCTCGCCGACAGTTTAACAATGAGCAGTTCTTC; V: TRBV28; D: NA; size: NA; J: TRBJ2-1
CDR3: CASSPRDVRGLDTQYF; DNA: TGTGCCAGCAGCCCTAGGGACGTCCGAGGGTTAGATACGCAGTATTTT; V: TRBV21-1; D: NA; size: few; J: TRBJ2-3
CDR3: CASRAGGNTIYF; DNA: TGTGCCAGCAGGGCAGGGGGAAACACCATATATTTT; V: TRBV7-9; D: NA; size: few; J: TRBJ1-3
CDR3: CSVVVQGTSGVEQYF; DNA: TGCAGCGTTGTCGTTCAAGGGACTAGCGGGGTCGAGCAGTACTTC; V: TRBV29-1; D: TRBD2; size: NA; J: TRBJ2-7
CDR3: CASSAKRDTEAFF; DNA: TGTGCCAGCAGCGCGAAAAGGGACACTGAAGCTTTCTTT; V: TRBV7-9; D: NA; size: few; J: TRBJ1-1
CDR3: CASSPKAKGTPDIQYF; DNA: TGTGCCAGCAGCCCAAAGGCTAAAGGGACCCCTGACATTCAGTACTTC; V: TRBV7-2; D: NA; size: few; J: TRBJ2-4
CDR3: CASSDRGHGYTF; DNA: TGTGCCAGCAGCGACAGGGGGCATGGCTACACCTTC; V: TRBV28; D: TRBD1; size: NA; J: TRBJ1-2
CDR3: CASSLTGTGPREQYF; DNA: TGTGCCAGCAGCCTCACCGGGACAGGTCCTAGGGAGCAGTACTTC; V: TRBV7-8; D: TRBD1; size: many; J: TRBJ2-7
CDR3: CASSPRGQGRGDTQYF; DNA: TGCGCCAGCAGCCCCCGAGGACAGGGCCGGGGTGATACGCAGTATTTT; V: TRBV5-1; D: TRBD1; size: NA; J: TRBJ2-3
CDR3: CASSLETANGYTF; DNA: TGCGCCAGCAGCTTGGAAACCGCGAATGGCTACACCTTC; V: TRBV5-1; D: NA; size: few; J: TRBJ1-2
CDR3: CSVAGTVSYNEQFF; DNA: TGCAGCGTTGCGGGGACTGTTTCCTACAATGAGCAGTTCTTC; V: TRBV29-1; D: NA; size: NA; J: TRBJ2-1
CDR3: CASSLEGRGFVSNVLTF; DNA: TGTGCCAGCAGCTTAGAAGGCCGCGGATTTGTGTCCAACGTCCTGACTTTC; V: TRBV11-2; D: NA; size: NA; J: TRBJ2-6
CDR3: CASSQQQGVQPQHF; DNA: TGTGCCAGCAGCCAGCAACAGGGTGTTCAGCCCCAGCATTTT; V: TRBV12-3/TRBV12-4; D: NA; size: few; J: TRBJ1-5